A selection of T cell receptor beta chains follows, all from one sample in a study of cytomegalovirus exposure and HLA in healthy donors. Repertoires were generated with immunoSEQ multiplex PCR, while TCRdb's copy carries only in-frame clones and drops some. The sample includes more than 250,000 clones, roughly 89% of them seen just once. Sequencing was carried out using PBMCs. Every receptor here comes from a woman under 30 in good health and CMV-seronegative. Each CDR3 is given with its conserved first and last residue. D genes are given only for firm matches. Clone size appears in some rows only: once, few, many, or a class for an expanded clone.

TRBJ1-1,-,TRBV4-1,TRBD1,TGCGCCAGCAGCCAAGACAGGGGGCTGAACACTGAAGCTTTCTTT,CASSQDRGLNTEAFF
TRBJ2-7,-,TRBV2,-,TGTGCCAGCATGCAGCGGGCGGACGAGCAGTACTTC,CASMQRADEQYF
TRBJ1-2,-,TRBV29-1,TRBD1,TGCAGCGGACAGGGGGCTGACTATGGCTACACCTTC,CSGQGADYGYTF
TRBJ1-1,-,TRBV5-1,-,TGCGCCAGCAGCTTGGATGGCGGGAGGACTGAAGCTTTCTTT,CASSLDGGRTEAFF
TRBJ2-1,-,TRBV4-1,TRBD2,TGCGCCAGCAGCCAGCGCTTAACCGGGACTAGCGGGACTAGTGAGCAGTTCTTC,CASSQRLTGTSGTSEQFF
TRBJ2-7,-,TRBV29-1,-,TGCAGCGTTTCCCGACTAACGGGCGAGCAGTACTTC,CSVSRLTGEQYF
TRBJ2-7,-,TRBV25-1,-,TGTGCCAGCAGTAGACAGGCGGCCTACGAGCAGTACTTC,CASSRQAAYEQYF
TRBJ2-7,-,TRBV4-1,-,TGCGCCAGCGGTCCTAGCCTCCACTACGAGCAGTACTTC,CASGPSLHYEQYF
TRBJ2-7,few,TRBV5-6,TRBD1,TGTGCCAGCAGCGGGACAGGGTTCCACGAGCAGTACTTC,CASSGTGFHEQYF
TRBJ1-5,-,TRBV28,TRBD1,TGTGCCAGCAGTTCAGACAGGGCTGACCTGCCCCAGCATTTT,CASSSDRADLPQHF
TRBJ2-1,-,TRBV12-5,TRBD2,TGTGCTAGTGGTTTGAACCGACTAGCGGGATACAATGAGCAGTTCTTC,CASGLNRLAGYNEQFF
TRBJ2-1,-,TRBV27,-,TGTGCCAGCGGGGCGGAAAATGAGCAGTTCTTC,CASGAENEQFF
TRBJ2-7,-,TRBV5-6,-,TGTGCCAGCAGCCTCCCGGCGTCGGGGGAGCAGTACTTC,CASSLPASGEQYF
TRBJ1-2,-,TRBV28,-,TGTGCCAGCAGTTCCTTAGGGGATGGCTACACCTTC,CASSSLGDGYTF
TRBJ2-7,-,TRBV19,TRBD1,TGTGCCAGTAGGACGGGACAGGGGGCTTCCTACGAGCAGTACTTC,CASRTGQGASYEQYF
TRBJ2-7,-,TRBV5-6,-,TGTGCCAGCAGCTTGGCCGGCCAGGGGAACTCCTACGAGCAGTACTTC,CASSLAGQGNSYEQYF
TRBJ2-1,-,TRBV9,TRBD2,TGTGCCAGCAGCCCTGGGTATGGGGGAATACTGAGGGGCGGGAGTTACAATGAGCAGTTCTTC,CASSPGYGGILRGGSYNEQFF
TRBJ1-4,-,TRBV6-5,-,TGTGCCAGCAGTTACCAAGAAACGACAGTTAATGAAAAACTGTTTTTT,CASSYQETTVNEKLFF
TRBJ1-2,-,TRBV28,TRBD1,TGTGCCAGTAGCCAGAGACAGGGACTCTACACCTTC,CASSQRQGLYTF
TRBJ2-5,-,TRBV11-3,-,TGTGCCAGCAGCTTAGTATCAGGAGAGACCCAGTACTTC,CASSLVSGETQYF
TRBJ1-4,-,TRBV6-1,-,TGTGCCAGCAGTGAGGGGCATAAACTGTTTTTT,CASSEGHKLFF
TRBJ2-1,-,TRBV27,-,TGTGCCAGCAGTTCGGGAGTCGGCCGCAATGAGCAGTTCTTC,CASSSGVGRNEQFF
TRBJ1-1,-,TRBV6-4,-,TGTGCCAGCAGTGACTCACCGGGGATGCACACTGAAGCTTTCTTT,CASSDSPGMHTEAFF
TRBJ2-2,-,TRBV6-1,-,TGTGCCAGCAGTGACTTTGTCGGGTCCGGGGAGCTGTTTTTT,CASSDFVGSGELFF
TRBJ2-7,-,TRBV7-6,-,TGTGCCAGCAGCTTAGAGGGTCACAGGGTTGGCGAGCAGTACTTC,CASSLEGHRVGEQYF
TRBJ2-7,-,TRBV29-1,TRBD1,TGCAGCGTTGGTGACAGGGGGCTCGAGCAGTACTTC,CSVGDRGLEQYF
TRBJ1-5,-,TRBV10-3,TRBD1,TGTGCCATCAGCGCCGGGACAGGGGACGGTCAGCCCCAGCATTTT,CAISAGTGDGQPQHF
TRBJ2-1,once,TRBV29-1,-,TGCAGCGTAAGCGGAGGCTCCTACAATGAGCAGTTCTTC,CSVSGGSYNEQFF
TRBJ2-3,-,TRBV6-1,TRBD2,TGTGCCAGCAGTGAAATGACTAGCACACCAGTAGATACGCAGTATTTT,CASSEMTSTPVDTQYF
TRBJ2-3,once,TRBV7-9,-,TGTGCCAGCAGCCGGAGCGGGAGCACAGATACGCAGTATTTT,CASSRSGSTDTQYF
TRBJ2-3,-,TRBV30,TRBD1,TGTGCCTGGGGGACAGGGACCTTTGGGGATACGCAGTATTTT,CAWGTGTFGDTQYF
TRBJ1-4,-,TRBV27,TRBD1,TGTGCCAGCAGTGCAACAGGGGCGGGTGGTGAAAAACTGTTTTTT,CASSATGAGGEKLFF
TRBJ2-3,-,TRBV20-1,TRBD2,TGCAGTGCCTCGGGGGGGGATACGCAGTATTTT,CSASGGDTQYF
TRBJ1-2,-,TRBV6-5,TRBD1,TGTGCCAGCAGTCTCAGGGGGAACTATGGCTACACCTTC,CASSLRGNYGYTF
TRBJ2-7,-,TRBV6-6,TRBD2,TGTGCCAGCACTTCCGTAGCGGGAGCCGGGGAGTACTTC,CASTSVAGAGEYF
TRBJ2-7,-,TRBV6-1,-,TGTGCCAGCAGTGATAGTCCAGGAATCTCCTACGAGCAGTACTTC,CASSDSPGISYEQYF
TRBJ2-7,-,TRBV2,TRBD1,TGTGCCAGCAGTGAAGCCTGGACAGGGGACTACGAGCAGTACTTC,CASSEAWTGDYEQYF
TRBJ1-2,-,TRBV27,-,TGTGCCAGCAGTTTAGTGGGACCCCCTCGGGGAGGCTATGGCTATGGCTACACCTTC,CASSLVGPPRGGYGYGYTF
TRBJ1-1,-,TRBV7-2,TRBD1,TGTGCCAGCAGCCATCCGGACAGGGGGAACACTGAAGCTTTCTTT,CASSHPDRGNTEAFF
TRBJ2-2,few,TRBV7-9,-,TGTGCCAGCAGCCCGTCGAACACCGGGGAGCTGTTTTTT,CASSPSNTGELFF
TRBJ2-7,-,TRBV2,TRBD1,TGTGCCAGCACTGTGAGACAGGGGTCCTACGAGCAGTACTTC,CASTVRQGSYEQYF
TRBJ1-3,-,TRBV6-1,-,TGTGCCAGCAGTGAATTCAGTAACTCTGGAAACACCATATATTTT,CASSEFSNSGNTIYF
TRBJ2-4,-,TRBV4-3,-,TGCGCCAGCAGCCAAGACCCTAGAAGGGGGGGAAACATTCAGTACTTC,CASSQDPRRGGNIQYF
TRBJ2-2,-,TRBV28,-,TGTGCCACATACGACAGGTCGAACACCGGGGAGCTGTTTTTT,CATYDRSNTGELFF
TRBJ2-7,-,TRBV4-1,-,TGCGCCAGCAGCCAAGATAGGGCTAGCCCGGGCGAGCAGTACTTC,CASSQDRASPGEQYF